This TCR beta chain was obtained from a study of shared clonotypes between healthy human individuals. General study results and limits: Generally, naive subsets (rather than memory subsets) showed larger estimated richness.

TCRdb keeps only in-frame clones here, not all; method: immunoSEQ multiplex PCR. In the table there are about 2 million clones, around 95% of which are singletons. In regard to this clone: Antigen specificity is unknown.

This sequence originates from a young man in good health. Sequencing was performed on naive CD4+ T cells sorted from blood. Subset described: CD45RA+ positively selected.

The CDR3, as DNA: TGTGCCAGCAGCCCCGCTGGGGTAATCGTTTACAATGAGCAGTTCTTC. It encodes CASSPAGVIVYNEQFF. J is TRBJ2-1 and V is TRBV7-2; D is ambiguous. The V end lost 5 bases, the J end lost 4 bases, and 18 bases lay between the germline ends. From germline, CDR1 is SGHTA and CDR2 FQGNSA. The CDR3 loop spans 16 amino acids. Complete variable domain (other parts from reference TRBV7-2 and TRBJ2-1): GAGVSQSPSNKVTEKGKDVELRCDPISGHTALYWYRQSLGQGLEFLIYFQGNSAPDKSGLPSDRFSAERTGGSVSTLTIQRTQQEDSAVYLCASSPAGVIVYNEQFFGPGTRLTVL.